The entry below gives a single T cell receptor beta chain sequence along with its context. Its specificity is unknown. This specimen comes from a study of ipilimumab plus nivolumab after autologous stem cell transplantation. Study outcomes and limitations: Authors suggest TCR repertoire, Treg phenotype and gut microbiota support further study.

The CDR3 loop spans 15 amino acids. The germline V gene has CDR1 MDHEN and CDR2 SYDVKM. With 5 bases clipped from V and 7 bases from J, the junction kept 9 bases outside the gene matches. The protocol was immunoSEQ multiplex PCR, while the TCRdb copy is restricted to in-frame clones and leaves out a portion. The sample lists roughly 16,000 clones, 80% to 85% seen once, with under 30% in the top ten. Ipilimumab, 1 mg/kg, started 14 to 28 days after autologous transplant. Patients received nivolumab 3 mg/kg at weeks 1, 4, 7, 10, then fortnightly to week 26. This TCR derives from a male donor with diffuse large B-cell lymphoma. The source was PBMCs, collected in a trial of ipilimumab plus nivolumab as post-transplant consolidation. V is TRBV28 and J is TRBJ1-5, with TRBD1 matching over 9 bases. The CDR3 DNA sequence: TGTGCCAGCAGTAAACAGGGGGCGCGGGTCCAGCCCCAGCATTTT. The encoded protein is CASSKQGARVQPQHF.